Each of the 20 T cell receptor beta chains below was sequenced from the same sample in a study of cytomegalovirus exposure and HLA in healthy donors. The data were produced by immunoSEQ multiplex PCR, yet TCRdb's version contains in-frame clones alone and is incomplete. The sample has 170,000 or so clones, about 80% seen once; the top ten hold approximately 2.9%. Sequenced input: PBMCs. The source is a woman under 30 in good health and CMV-seropositive.

V is TRBV6-1 and J is TRBJ1-4; unclear D gene. The CDR3 contains 14 residues. V lost 2 bases and J lost 4, with 8 bases in between. Germline V gene sequence: CDR1 MNHNS, CDR2 SASEGT. Here the CDR3 reads CASSESGLNEKLFF. The CDR3 DNA reads TGTGCCAGCAGTGAATCAGGACTTAATGAAAAACTGTTTTTT.

This clone appeared once. The CDR3 DNA reads TGTGCCAGCGCCGGCGGCCCCTACGAGCAGTACTTC. As protein: CASAGGPYEQYF. The rearrangement uses TRBV27 and TRBJ2-7, with D unclear. V was shortened by 8 bases and J by 2 bases, with 10 bases between the two germline ends. CDR1 MNHEY and CDR2 SMNVEV come from the germline V gene (reference sequence). The CDR3 loop spans 12 amino acids.

This clone was seen just once. The rearrangement uses TRBV2 and TRBJ2-1, with 9 bases aligning to TRBD1. Germline V gene data show CDR1 as SNHLY and CDR2 as FYNNEI. The trim removed 1 base at V and 2 bases at J, leaving 3 bases unmatched. The CDR3 loop spans 16 amino acids. CDR3 region: CASSEVGTGTYNEQFF. CDR3 in DNA: TGTGCCAGCAGTGAAGTCGGGACAGGGACCTACAATGAGCAGTTCTTC. Based on the CDR3 plus reference TRBV2 and TRBJ2-1, the full variable domain is EPEVTQTPSHQVTQMGQEVILRCVPISNHLYFYWYRQILGQKVEFLVSFYNNEISEKSEIFDDQFSVERPDGSNFTLKIRSTKLEDSAMYFCASSEVGTGTYNEQFFGPGTRLTVL.

This chain joins TRBV15 and TRBJ1-2; possible D gene TRBD1, 5 bases. The V end was cut by 3 bases, the J end by 3 bases, with 11 bases between. The CDR3 extends over 14 amino acids. The germline V gene encodes CDR1 LNHNV and CDR2 YYDKDF (reference sequence). The CDR3 region is CATSRGGLDYGYTF. As DNA, the CDR3 is TGTGCCACCAGCAGGGGGGGACTTGACTATGGCTACACCTTC.

V usage is TRBV11-1 and J usage is TRBJ2-1, with D uncertain. The CDR3 is made up of 12 amino acids. The V gene lost 2 bases and the J gene lost 4 bases, with 3 bases spanning the gap. Germline CDR1 reads SGHAT; CDR2 reads FQDESV (reference sequence). Here the CDR3 DNA reads TGTGCCAGCAGCTTAACTTACAATGAGCAGTTCTTC. Translation gives CASSLTYNEQFF.

The chain has TRBV11-2 and TRBJ2-1; 10 nucleotides line up with TRBD2. V dropped 4 bases and J dropped 5; count of bases not matched to a gene: 14. Germline V gene lookup returns CDR1 SGHAT and CDR2 FQNNGV. CDR3 length: 18 residues. CDR3 bases: TGTGCCAGCAGCTCCGGTGGAGCGGGGGGGGTCTTCCACAATGAGCAGTTCTTC. This gives the protein CASSSGGAGGVFHNEQFF.

This clone occurred once. The chain has TRBV9 and TRBJ1-1; no reliable D call. The CDR3 consists of 12 residues. V was cut by 3 bases and J by 4 bases, with 7 bases left in between. From germline, CDR1 is SGDLS and CDR2 YYNGEE. The DNA of the CDR3 is TGTGCCAGCAGCGCTGGAGGCACTGAAGCTTTCTTT. Translated, it gives CASSAGGTEAFF.

This chain links TRBV27 with TRBJ2-4; D gene uncertain. V was shortened by 5 bases and J by 0 bases, with 14 bases between the two germline ends. Per germline, CDR1 MNHEY and CDR2 SMNVEV (reference sequence). The CDR3 consists of 16 residues. The CDR3 sequence: CASSHDISLAKNIQYF. The CDR3 DNA sequence: TGTGCCAGCAGTCACGACATCTCCCTAGCCAAAAACATTCAGTACTTC.

This clone was counted once. The chain combines TRBV5-1 with TRBJ2-3, with 12 bases lining up with TRBD2. Germline CDR1 SGHRS, CDR2 YFSETQ. V lost 3 bases and J lost 1; bases outside the gene matches: 6. The length of the CDR3 is 17 residues. The CDR3 DNA reads TGCGCCAGCAGCTGGACGACTAGCGGGGGTGGCACAGATACGCAGTATTTT. Translating it yields CASSWTTSGGGTDTQYF.

This clone was picked up a small number of times. This chain connects TRBV5-4 to TRBJ1-5; 10 bases agree with TRBD1. CDR3 size: 17 residues. Germline V lookup: CDR1 SGHNT, CDR2 YYREEE (reference sequence). The ends lost 3 bases at V and 6 bases at J; junction bases unmatched: 12. The CDR3 reads CASSSRDRGVFFQPQHF. CDR3 bases: TGTGCCAGCAGCTCCCGGGACAGGGGCGTATTTTTTCAGCCCCAGCATTTT. Filled out from reference TRBV5-4 and TRBJ1-5, the complete variable domain reads ETGVTQSPTHLIKTRGQQVTLRCSSQSGHNTVSWYQQALGQGPQFIFQYYREEENGRGNFPPRFSGLQFPNYSSELNVNALELDDSALYLCASSSRDRGVFFQPQHFGDGTRLSIL.

The table lists this clone with a count of one. The J gene is TRBJ2-4, the V gene TRBV6-5; TRBD2 aligns across 9 bases. The CDR3 sequence is 16 residues long. V gave up 4 bases and J gave up 9 bases; unmatched junction bases: 13. The germline gives CDR1 MNHEY, CDR2 SVGAGI. The CDR3 loop reads CASSSSGGTGGGIQYF. DNA for the CDR3: TGTGCCAGCAGTTCAAGCGGGGGGACCGGGGGTGGCATTCAGTACTTC.

The chain uses TRBV5-6 and TRBJ1-1, with D possibly being TRBD1 (6 bases). Trimming took off 8 bases at V and 3 bases at J, with 17 bases between the two ends. The CDR3 has 14 amino acids. The germline V gene has CDR1 SGHDT and CDR2 YYEEEE. Here the CDR3 reads CASSPRGWDTEAFF. The CDR3 DNA follows: TGTGCCAGTTCCCCGAGGGGGTGGGACACTGAAGCTTTCTTT.

The rearrangement joins TRBV5-4 to TRBJ2-5, with D maybe TRBD1 (5 bases). The V end was cut by 1 base, the J end by 4 bases, with 14 bases between. The CDR3 is made up of 15 amino acids. Germline CDR1 SGHNT, CDR2 YYREEE (reference sequence). CDR3 nucleotides: TGTGCCAGCAGCTTGCTGGCAGGGATGGGAGAGACCCAGTACTTC. Translation gives CASSLLAGMGETQYF.

This clone was found a few times. The chain couples TRBV27 to TRBJ2-5, with unresolved D. The CDR3 has 11 amino acids. V lost 10 bases and J lost 5, with 11 bases in between. Germline V gene sequence: CDR1 MNHEY, CDR2 SMNVEV (reference sequence). The CDR3 loop reads CATPPVETQYF. The DNA of the CDR3 is TGTGCCACCCCCCCTGTGGAGACCCAGTACTTC.

This rearrangement joins TRBV10-3 to TRBJ2-7; 8 positions agree with TRBD2. The trim removed 4 bases at V and 3 bases at J, leaving 8 bases unmatched. This CDR3 comprises 15 residues. The germline gives CDR1 ENHRY, CDR2 SYGVKD. The DNA of the CDR3 is TGTGCCATCAGTGCCGTGCGGGGGGACTTCTACGAGCAGTACTTC. Encoded protein: CAISAVRGDFYEQYF.

The chain couples TRBV4-2 to TRBJ2-2; possibly TRBD2 for D (5 bases). In germline, CDR1 is LGHNA, CDR2 YNFKEQ. V dropped 1 base and J dropped 5 bases, with 14 bases sitting between them. The CDR3 runs to 16 residues. Here the CDR3 reads CASSQGREVLTGELFF. In DNA, the CDR3 is TGTGCCAGCAGCCAAGGCCGGGAAGTATTAACCGGGGAGCTGTTTTTT.

The V gene is TRBV7-9, the J gene TRBJ1-1; 10 bases align to TRBD1. After removal of 5 bases from V and 5 bases from J, the junction contained 8 bases not matched to a gene. This CDR3 is 15 amino acids long. Germline V gene lookup returns CDR1 SEHNR and CDR2 FQNEAQ (reference sequence). The DNA for the CDR3 is TGTGCCAGCAGCGGACCCGGGACAGGGGTAACTGAAGCTTTCTTT. Encoded protein: CASSGPGTGVTEAFF. The variable domain in full, completed from reference TRBV7-9 and TRBJ1-1, reads DTGVSQNPRHKITKRGQNVTFRCDPISEHNRLYWYRQTLGQGPEFLTYFQNEAQLEKSRLLSDRFSAERPKGSFSTLEIQRTEQGDSAMYLCASSGPGTGVTEAFFGQGTRLTVV.

This clone was found once. One end of the junction varies from germline; a read error may be responsible. The DNA of the CDR3 is TGTGCCAGCAGTTTATTTGCAGGGGGCGTAGAAGATACCCAGTACTTC. It encodes CASSLFAGGVEDTQYF. The J gene is TRBJ2-5, the V gene TRBV27, with 8 bases matching TRBD1. This CDR3 region has 16 residues. CDR1 and CDR2 (germline): MNHEY, SMNVEV (reference sequence).

This chain connects TRBV2 to TRBJ2-5; D uncertain. The V end lost 7 bases, the J end lost 1 base, and 10 bases lay between the germline ends. In germline, CDR1 is SNHLY, CDR2 FYNNEI. The CDR3 loop spans 13 amino acids. CDR3 residues: CASKKESQETQYF. The CDR3 region has the DNA TGTGCCAGCAAAAAGGAGTCCCAAGAGACCCAGTACTTC.

This clone was counted a few times. At the DNA level, this CDR3 is encoded by other sequences in the same sample as well. The genes are TRBV19 and TRBJ2-7, with a possible D match to TRBD1 (5 bases). The germline V gene has CDR1 LNHDA and CDR2 SQIVND (reference sequence). This CDR3 has 13 amino acids. The germline V and J ends were trimmed by 3 bases and 1 base, with 7 bases remaining between them. The CDR3 loop reads CASSIGHSYEQYF. The CDR3 bases are TGTGCCAGTAGTATTGGACATTCCTACGAGCAGTACTTC. The full variable domain, rest sourced from reference TRBV19 and TRBJ2-7, is DGGITQSPKYLFRKEGQNVTLSCEQNLNHDAMYWYRQDPGQGLRLIYYSQIVNDFQKGDIAEGYSVSREKKESFPLTVTSAQKNPTAFYLCASSIGHSYEQYFGPGTRLTVT.